The 3 T cell receptor beta chains listed next were all sequenced from one sample in a study of tumor-infiltrating lymphocytes in primary liver carcinoma. Starting material for RNA and DNA co-extraction consisted of about 17-34 mg of unsorted bulk tissue. From roughly 0.5 ug total RNA, TCR beta cDNA was generated with a primer in the constant region. Amplification in three nested multiplex PCR rounds with slightly modified ARM-PCR gave rise to TCR beta libraries. TRBV1-TRBV30 forward primers paired with a C-beta reverse primer drove the first two PCR rounds, 10 cycles each. MiXCR was run by TCRdb on the multiplex PCR reads, yielding one entry per CDR3 protein. The sample has about 190,000 distinct CDR3 sequences, around four fifths seen once. The source material was tumor tissue from primary liver carcinoma. These receptors were obtained from a man between 40 and 49 years old with primary liver carcinoma and hepatitis B virus infection.

With respect to this clonotype: At one of its ends the junction is not consistent with the germline gene, which may arise from a read error. The chain carries TRBV12-3 or TRBV12-4 and TRBJ2-2; 10 bases agree with TRBD2. This CDR3 is 16 amino acids long. The CDR3 DNA reads TGCGCCAGCAGTCCCACGGCTAGCGGGAGATGGGGGGCGTTGTTTTTT. As protein: CASSPTASGRWGALFF.

A note on this clonotype: Germline and junction disagree at one end, which may indicate a read error. The rearrangement joins TRBV12-3 or TRBV12-4 to TRBJ1-2; 8 bases match TRBD1. The CDR3 spans 15 residues. CDR3 bases: TGTGCCAGGAGTGCCCGGACAGGGATGGACTATGGCTATACCTTC. It encodes CARSARTGMDYGYTF.

A note on this clonotype: A much larger clone sits a single nucleotide away, making a read error possible. The chain has TRBV14 and TRBJ2-5, with 8 bases lining up with TRBD1. There are 15 residues in the CDR3. In germline, CDR1 is SGHDN, CDR2 FVKESK. The CDR3 protein is CTSSLGQGKQETQYF. The CDR3 nucleotides read TGTACCAGCAGCCTCGGACAGGGTAAACAAGAGACCCAGTACTTC.